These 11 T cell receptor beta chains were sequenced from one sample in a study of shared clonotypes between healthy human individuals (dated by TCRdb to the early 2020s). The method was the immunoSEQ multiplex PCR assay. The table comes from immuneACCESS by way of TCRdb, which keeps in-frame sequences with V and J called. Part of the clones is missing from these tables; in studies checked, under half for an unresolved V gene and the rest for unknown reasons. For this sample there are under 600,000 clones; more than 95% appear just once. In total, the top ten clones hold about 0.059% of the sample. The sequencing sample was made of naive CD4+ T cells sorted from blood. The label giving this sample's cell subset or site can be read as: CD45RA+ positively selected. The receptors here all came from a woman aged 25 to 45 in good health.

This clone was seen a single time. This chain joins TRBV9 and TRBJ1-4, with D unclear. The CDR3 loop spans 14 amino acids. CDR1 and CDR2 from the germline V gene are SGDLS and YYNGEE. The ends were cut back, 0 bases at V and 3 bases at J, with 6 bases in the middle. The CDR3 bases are TGTGCCAGCAGCGTAGATGTGTCTAATGAAAAACTGTTTTTT. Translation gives CASSVDVSNEKLFF.

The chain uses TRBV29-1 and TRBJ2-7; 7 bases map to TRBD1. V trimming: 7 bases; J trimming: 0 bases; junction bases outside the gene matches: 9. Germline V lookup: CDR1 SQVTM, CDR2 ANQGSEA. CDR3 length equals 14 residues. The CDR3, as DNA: TGCAGCGCCCGACAGGGCGTTAGCTCCTACGAGCAGTACTTC. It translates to CSARQGVSSYEQYF.

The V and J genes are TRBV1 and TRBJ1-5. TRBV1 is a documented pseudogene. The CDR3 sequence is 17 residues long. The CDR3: CTSSQGAGTDSNQPQHF. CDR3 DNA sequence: TGCACCAGCAGCCAAGGAGCGGGGACAGATAGCAATCAGCCCCAGCATTTT.

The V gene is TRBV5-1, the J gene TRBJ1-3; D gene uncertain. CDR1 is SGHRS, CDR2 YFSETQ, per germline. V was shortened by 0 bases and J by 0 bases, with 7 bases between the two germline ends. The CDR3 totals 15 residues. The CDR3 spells CASSLARDSGNTIYF. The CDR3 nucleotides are TGCGCCAGCAGCTTGGCCCGGGACTCTGGAAACACCATATATTTT.

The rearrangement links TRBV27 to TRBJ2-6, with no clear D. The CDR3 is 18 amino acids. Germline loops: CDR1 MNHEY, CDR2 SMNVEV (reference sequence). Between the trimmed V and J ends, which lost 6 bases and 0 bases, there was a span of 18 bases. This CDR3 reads CASSSVRVHYSGANVLTF. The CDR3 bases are TGTGCCAGCAGCTCTGTCCGGGTCCACTACTCTGGGGCCAACGTCCTGACTTTC. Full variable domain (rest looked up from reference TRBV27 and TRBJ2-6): EAQVTQNPRYLITVTGKKLTVTCSQNMNHEYMSWYRQDPGLGLRQIYYSMNVEVTDKGDVPEGYKVSRKEKRNFPLILESPSPNQTSLYFCASSSVRVHYSGANVLTFGAGSRLTVL.

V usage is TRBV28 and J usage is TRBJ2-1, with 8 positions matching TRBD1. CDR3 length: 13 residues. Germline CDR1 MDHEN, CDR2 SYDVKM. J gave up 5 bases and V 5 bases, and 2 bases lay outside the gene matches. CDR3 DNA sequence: TGTGCCAGCAGTCCGACAGGGGACAATGAGCAGTTCTTC. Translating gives CASSPTGDNEQFF.

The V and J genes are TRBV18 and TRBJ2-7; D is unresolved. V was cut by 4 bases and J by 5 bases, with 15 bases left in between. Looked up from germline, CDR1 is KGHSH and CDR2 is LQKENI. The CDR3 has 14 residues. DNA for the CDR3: TGTGCCAGCTCACGTGCCTCCTTCAGGAACGAGCAGTACTTC. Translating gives CASSRASFRNEQYF.

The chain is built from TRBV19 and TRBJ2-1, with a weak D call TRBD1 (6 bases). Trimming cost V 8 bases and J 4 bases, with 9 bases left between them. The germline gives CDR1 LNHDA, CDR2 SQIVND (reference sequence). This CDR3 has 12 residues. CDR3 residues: CASGGGYNEQFF. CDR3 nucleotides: TGTGCCAGTGGGGGCGGTTACAATGAGCAGTTCTTC.

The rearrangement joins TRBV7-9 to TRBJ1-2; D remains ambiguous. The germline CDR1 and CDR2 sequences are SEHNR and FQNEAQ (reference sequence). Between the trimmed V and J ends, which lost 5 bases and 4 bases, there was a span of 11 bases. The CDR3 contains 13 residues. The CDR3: CASSPDLSYGYTF. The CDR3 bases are TGTGCCAGCAGCCCGGACCTGTCCTATGGCTACACCTTC.

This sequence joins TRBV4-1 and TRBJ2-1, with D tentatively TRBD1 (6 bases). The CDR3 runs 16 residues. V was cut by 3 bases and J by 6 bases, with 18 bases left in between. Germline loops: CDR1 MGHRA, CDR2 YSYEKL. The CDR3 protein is CASSQDDRLFLNEQFF. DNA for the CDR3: TGCGCCAGCAGCCAGGACGACAGGCTTTTCCTCAATGAGCAGTTCTTC.

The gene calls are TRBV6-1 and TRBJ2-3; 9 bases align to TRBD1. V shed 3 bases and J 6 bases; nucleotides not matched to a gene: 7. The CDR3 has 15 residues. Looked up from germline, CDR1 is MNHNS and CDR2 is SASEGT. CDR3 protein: CASSEQGTGWDTQYF. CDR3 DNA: TGTGCCAGCAGTGAGCAAGGGACAGGGTGGGATACGCAGTATTTT.